This note documents a single T cell receptor (beta chain) sequence. Its antigen is not known. These data originate in a study of OX40 agonist ivuxolimab in advanced cancers. On the study more broadly: One patient with hepatocellular carcinoma and two with cutaneous melanoma, three in all, had partial responses.

In germline, CDR1 is SEHNR, CDR2 FQNEAQ (reference sequence). This CDR3 region has 15 residues. Only in-frame clones appear in the TCRdb table, and some are missing; sequencing was by immunoSEQ multiplex PCR. The sample consists of approximately 92,000 clones, under 85% of them appearing once. Findings and limits, study-wide: The specificity for antigen of the expanded peripheral T cells was not determined.

The chain recombines TRBV7-9 with TRBJ2-5, with 7 bases fitting TRBD2. The J call may be faulty, since TRBJ2-7 better matches the DNA end. Sequences were derived from CD4+ or CD8+ T cells sorted from blood, sampled in a trial of the OX40 agonist ivuxolimab. The receptor comes from an adult with an advanced solid tumor such as melanoma, head and neck, liver or kidney cancer. CDR3 nucleotides: TGTGCCAGCAGCTTAGGAAGGACTAGATCCTACGAGCAGTACTTC. This encodes CASSLGRTRSYEQYF.